These T cell receptor beta chains were read from a single sample in a study of cytomegalovirus exposure and HLA in healthy donors. Profiled with immunoSEQ multiplex PCR; TCRdb holds only in-frame clones, not every one. With about 160,000 clones in the sample, the ten largest clones hold about 1.2%. The source material was PBMCs. Source of these receptors: a woman in her fifties or sixties in good health and CMV-seronegative. CDR3s include the opening cysteine and the closing phenylalanine or tryptophan. The D gene is left open where the match is weak.

d_gene: TRBD1; j_gene: TRBJ1-6; v_gene: TRBV6-4; CDR3nt: TGTGCCAGCAGCGCCTCCGGGACAGATAATTCACCCCTCCACTTT; CDR3aa: CASSASGTDNSPLHF
d_gene: TRBD2; j_gene: TRBJ2-5; v_gene: TRBV7-6; CDR3nt: TGTGCCAGCAGCCCCGGGACTAGCGGGGGGCTCGACGAGACCCAGTACTTC; CDR3aa: CASSPGTSGGLDETQYF
d_gene: .; j_gene: TRBJ1-5; v_gene: TRBV9; CDR3nt: TGTGCCAGCAGCGCGGACGACAGCCCTGGCAATCAGCCCCAGCATTTT; CDR3aa: CASSADDSPGNQPQHF
d_gene: TRBD1; j_gene: TRBJ1-2; v_gene: TRBV4-1; CDR3nt: TGCGCCAGCAGGCTACCGGGACAGGGATCGGGTGGCTACACCTTC; CDR3aa: CASRLPGQGSGGYTF
d_gene: .; j_gene: TRBJ1-1; v_gene: TRBV19; CDR3nt: TGTGCCAGTAGTAGGCCAGGGAAACACACTGAAGCTTTCTTT; CDR3aa: CASSRPGKHTEAFF
d_gene: .; j_gene: TRBJ2-3; v_gene: TRBV7-3; CDR3nt: TGTGCCAGCAGCTTAGACGCGGGGGCGGATACGCAGTATTTT; CDR3aa: CASSLDAGADTQYF
d_gene: .; j_gene: TRBJ2-7; v_gene: TRBV7-6; CDR3nt: TGTGCCAGCAGCTGGGGCAGGATCCGGGGGGAGCAGTACTTC; CDR3aa: CASSWGRIRGEQYF
d_gene: TRBD1; j_gene: TRBJ2-7; v_gene: TRBV10-3; CDR3nt: TGTGCCACCAACCGAGGGACAGCCGTCGAGCAGTACTTC; CDR3aa: CATNRGTAVEQYF
d_gene: TRBD1; j_gene: TRBJ2-7; v_gene: TRBV5-5; CDR3nt: TGTGCCAGCAGCTTGTTTTGGGGGACAGCTTCCTACGAGCAGTACTTC; CDR3aa: CASSLFWGTASYEQYF
d_gene: .; j_gene: TRBJ2-3; v_gene: TRBV19; CDR3nt: TGTGCCAGTAGTATGTGGGCATCTAGCACAGATACGCAGTATTTT; CDR3aa: CASSMWASSTDTQYF
d_gene: .; j_gene: TRBJ1-2; v_gene: TRBV7-6; CDR3nt: TGTGCCAGCAGCTTAGACGACAGCCCCTATGGCTACACCTTC; CDR3aa: CASSLDDSPYGYTF
d_gene: TRBD2; j_gene: TRBJ2-4; v_gene: TRBV7-2; CDR3nt: TGTGCCAGCAGCTCCGGACTAGCGGGGGGTGTCATTCAGTACTTC; CDR3aa: CASSSGLAGGVIQYF
d_gene: .; j_gene: TRBJ1-5; v_gene: TRBV5-1; CDR3nt: TGCGCCAGCAGCCCTACAGGATATCAGCCCCAGCATTTT; CDR3aa: CASSPTGYQPQHF
d_gene: .; j_gene: TRBJ2-1; v_gene: TRBV29-1; CDR3nt: TGCAGCGTTTCGAGCGCCGATGAGCAGTTCTTC; CDR3aa: CSVSSADEQFF
d_gene: TRBD1; j_gene: TRBJ1-4; v_gene: TRBV29-1; CDR3nt: TGCAGCGTTGAAGGCAGGGGGGATGAAAAACTGTTTTTT; CDR3aa: CSVEGRGDEKLFF
d_gene: TRBD2; j_gene: TRBJ2-1; v_gene: TRBV19; CDR3nt: TGTGCCAGTAGTTCGAGATCTAGCGGGAGGGCCTATGAGCAGTTCTTC; CDR3aa: CASSSRSSGRAYEQFF
d_gene: .; j_gene: TRBJ1-2; v_gene: TRBV21-1; CDR3nt: TGTGCCAGCAGCAAAGAGCCTGAGGGCTATGGCTACACCTTC; CDR3aa: CASSKEPEGYGYTF
d_gene: TRBD2; j_gene: TRBJ2-3; v_gene: TRBV19; CDR3nt: TGTGCCACCGGAGATAGCGGGCCGTCGGATACGCAGTATTTT; CDR3aa: CATGDSGPSDTQYF
d_gene: TRBD1; j_gene: TRBJ2-7; v_gene: TRBV4-1; CDR3nt: TGCGCCAGCAGCCAGGGACAGGGTCTCGTGCAGTACTTC; CDR3aa: CASSQGQGLVQYF
d_gene: .; j_gene: TRBJ2-7; v_gene: TRBV27; CDR3nt: TGTGCCAGCAGTTTATCAGGGACAATTTTTCGGATGGACGAGCAGTACTTC; CDR3aa: CASSLSGTIFRMDEQYF
d_gene: TRBD2; j_gene: TRBJ2-1; v_gene: TRBV10-3; CDR3nt: TGTGCCATCAAAGTAGCGGGGAACAATGAGCAGTTCTTC; CDR3aa: CAIKVAGNNEQFF
d_gene: .; j_gene: TRBJ2-5; v_gene: TRBV2; CDR3nt: TGTGCCAGCAGCACCTGGGCTCAAGAGACCCAGTACTTC; CDR3aa: CASSTWAQETQYF
d_gene: TRBD2; j_gene: TRBJ2-5; v_gene: TRBV9; CDR3nt: TGTGCCAGCAGCGTAGCAATCGGGGGGGGGCAAGAGACCCAGTACTTC; CDR3aa: CASSVAIGGGQETQYF
d_gene: .; j_gene: TRBJ1-2; v_gene: TRBV5-4; CDR3nt: TGTGCCAGCAGCTCAGGTCGGGGGGACTATGGCTACACCTTC; CDR3aa: CASSSGRGDYGYTF
d_gene: .; j_gene: TRBJ2-7; v_gene: TRBV4-3; CDR3nt: TGCGCCAGCAGCCAAGATCTCAGGGCCCTCGGCGAGCAGTACTTC; CDR3aa: CASSQDLRALGEQYF
d_gene: TRBD1; j_gene: TRBJ1-1; v_gene: TRBV7-6; CDR3nt: TGTGCCAGCAGCTTCATGGGACAGAGCATGAACACTGAAGCTTTCTTT; CDR3aa: CASSFMGQSMNTEAFF
d_gene: .; j_gene: TRBJ2-1; v_gene: TRBV4-2; CDR3nt: TGTGCCAGCAGCCAAGTTGCTTGGGCGTACAATGAGCAGTTCTTC; CDR3aa: CASSQVAWAYNEQFF
d_gene: .; j_gene: TRBJ2-2; v_gene: TRBV5-1; CDR3nt: TGCGCCAGCAGCAATCAACAGGGCAACACCGGGGAGCTGTTTTTT; CDR3aa: CASSNQQGNTGELFF
d_gene: .; j_gene: TRBJ1-2; v_gene: TRBV2; CDR3nt: TGTGCCAGCAGCCTCCGGGTGTCAGCCAACTATGGCTACACCTTC; CDR3aa: CASSLRVSANYGYTF
d_gene: TRBD1; j_gene: TRBJ1-2; v_gene: TRBV19; CDR3nt: TGTGCCAGTAAGGACAGGGTAATTGGTGGCTACACCTTC; CDR3aa: CASKDRVIGGYTF
d_gene: TRBD2; j_gene: TRBJ2-7; v_gene: TRBV10-1; CDR3nt: TGCGCCAGCCCGACTAGCGAGAGGCGCGAGCAGTACTTC; CDR3aa: CASPTSERREQYF
d_gene: TRBD1; j_gene: TRBJ1-2; v_gene: TRBV25-1; CDR3nt: TGTGCCAGCAGTGACGGTTCGACAGGGTGGGTTGGCTACACCTTC; CDR3aa: CASSDGSTGWVGYTF
d_gene: TRBD1; j_gene: TRBJ1-1; v_gene: TRBV7-2; CDR3nt: TGTGCCAGCAGCTTATCAGGGGGAGACACTGAAGCTTTCTTT; CDR3aa: CASSLSGGDTEAFF
d_gene: .; j_gene: TRBJ2-5; v_gene: TRBV7-9; CDR3nt: TGTGCCAGCAGCACAGGGAGCAAGCAGGCCCAGTACTTC; CDR3aa: CASSTGSKQAQYF
d_gene: TRBD1; j_gene: TRBJ1-1; v_gene: TRBV6-5; CDR3nt: TGTGCCAGCAGACAGGGACAGGGACGGACTGAAGCTTTCTTT; CDR3aa: CASRQGQGRTEAFF
d_gene: .; j_gene: TRBJ2-2; v_gene: TRBV9; CDR3nt: TGTGCCAGCAGCGTAGACGGGAACACCGGGGAGCTGTTTTTT; CDR3aa: CASSVDGNTGELFF
d_gene: .; j_gene: TRBJ2-7; v_gene: TRBV7-8; CDR3nt: TGTGCCAGCAGCTTTGGATTGGCTGGCGGTTCCAGCTCCTACGAGCAGTACTTC; CDR3aa: CASSFGLAGGSSSYEQYF
d_gene: TRBD2; j_gene: TRBJ2-1; v_gene: TRBV6-5; CDR3nt: TGTGCCAGCAGTTACTCGGCGGGGGAGTCCTACAATGAGCAGTTCTTC; CDR3aa: CASSYSAGESYNEQFF
d_gene: .; j_gene: TRBJ1-5; v_gene: TRBV2; CDR3nt: TGTGCCAGCAGTGAAGCAGAGGACGGGGGAGGTCCCCAGCATTTT; CDR3aa: CASSEAEDGGGPQHF
d_gene: TRBD1; j_gene: TRBJ1-2; v_gene: TRBV2; CDR3nt: TGTGCCAGCAGGGAAGGGACAGGGAAAGATGGCTACACCTTC; CDR3aa: CASREGTGKDGYTF
d_gene: TRBD1; j_gene: TRBJ1-2; v_gene: TRBV7-2; CDR3nt: TGTGCCAGCAGTCGTACAGGGGGGGGCTATGGCTACACCTTC; CDR3aa: CASSRTGGGYGYTF
d_gene: .; j_gene: TRBJ2-1; v_gene: TRBV6-1; CDR3nt: TGTGCCAGCAGGAGATCCGGGACGGGGGAAGGTGAGCAGTTCTTC; CDR3aa: CASRRSGTGEGEQFF
d_gene: TRBD2; j_gene: TRBJ2-1; v_gene: TRBV7-3; CDR3nt: TGTGCCAGCAGCCTACTAGCGGGGGGGCATGATGAGCAGTTCTTC; CDR3aa: CASSLLAGGHDEQFF
d_gene: TRBD2; j_gene: TRBJ2-1; v_gene: TRBV12-5; CDR3nt: TGTGCTAGTGGTCAGGGACTAGCGGGAGAGGGTGGCGATGAGCAGTTCTTC; CDR3aa: CASGQGLAGEGGDEQFF
d_gene: TRBD1; j_gene: TRBJ1-1; v_gene: TRBV29-1; CDR3nt: TGCAGCGTTGAGCGGACAGGGGGCTTCACTGAAGCTTTCTTT; CDR3aa: CSVERTGGFTEAFF
d_gene: .; j_gene: TRBJ2-1; v_gene: TRBV11-3; CDR3nt: TGTGCCAGCAGCTATCGGTCCAATGAGCAGTTCTTC; CDR3aa: CASSYRSNEQFF
d_gene: TRBD1; j_gene: TRBJ2-3; v_gene: TRBV11-2; CDR3nt: TGTGCCAGCAGCTCGGGACAGGGATGGACAGATACGCAGTATTTT; CDR3aa: CASSSGQGWTDTQYF
d_gene: TRBD2; j_gene: TRBJ2-1; v_gene: TRBV5-6; CDR3nt: TGTGCCAGCTTATCTAGCGGGAGTTTGTATGAGCAGTTCTTC; CDR3aa: CASLSSGSLYEQFF
d_gene: TRBD1; j_gene: TRBJ2-7; v_gene: TRBV9; CDR3nt: TGTGCCAGCAGCCCTCGGGACAGTTCCTACGAGCAGTACTTC; CDR3aa: CASSPRDSSYEQYF
d_gene: TRBD2; j_gene: TRBJ2-7; v_gene: TRBV18; CDR3nt: TGTGCCAGCTCCCCGGCGGGGGACGAGCAGTACTTC; CDR3aa: CASSPAGDEQYF
d_gene: .; j_gene: TRBJ1-4; v_gene: TRBV7-9; CDR3nt: TGTGCCAGCAGCCGCGGGGAGGCAGGCCTCGGGTCTAATGAAAAACTGTTTTTT; CDR3aa: CASSRGEAGLGSNEKLFF
d_gene: .; j_gene: TRBJ1-5; v_gene: TRBV5-1; CDR3nt: TGCGCCAGCAGCTTGGTCCCCGGGGTTTATCAGCCCCAGCATTTT; CDR3aa: CASSLVPGVYQPQHF
d_gene: TRBD1; j_gene: TRBJ1-2; v_gene: TRBV4-1; CDR3nt: TGCGCCAGCAGCCAAATATGGACAGGGAACTATGGCTACACCTTC; CDR3aa: CASSQIWTGNYGYTF
d_gene: TRBD1; j_gene: TRBJ1-4; v_gene: TRBV7-9; CDR3nt: TGTGCCAGCAGCTTCACGTCCGGGACAGGGTTTGAAAAACTGTTTTTT; CDR3aa: CASSFTSGTGFEKLFF